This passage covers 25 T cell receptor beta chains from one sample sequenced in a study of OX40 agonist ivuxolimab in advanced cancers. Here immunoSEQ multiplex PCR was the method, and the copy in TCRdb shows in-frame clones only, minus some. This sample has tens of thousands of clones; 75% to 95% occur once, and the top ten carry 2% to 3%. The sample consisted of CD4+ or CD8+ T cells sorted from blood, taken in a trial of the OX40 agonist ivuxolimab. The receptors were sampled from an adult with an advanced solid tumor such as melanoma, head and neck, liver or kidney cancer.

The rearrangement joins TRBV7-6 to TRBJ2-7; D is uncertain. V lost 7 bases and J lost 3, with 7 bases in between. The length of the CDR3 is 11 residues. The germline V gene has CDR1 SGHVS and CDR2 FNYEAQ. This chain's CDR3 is CASISNYEQYF. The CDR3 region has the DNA TGTGCCAGCATCTCTAACTACGAGCAGTACTTC.

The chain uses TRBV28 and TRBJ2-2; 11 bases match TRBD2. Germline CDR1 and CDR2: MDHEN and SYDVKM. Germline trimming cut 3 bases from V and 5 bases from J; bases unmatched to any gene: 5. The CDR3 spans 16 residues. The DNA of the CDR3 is TGTGCCAGCAGTTTTAGCGGGAGGGCCGGAACCGGGGAGCTGTTTTTT. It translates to CASSFSGRAGTGELFF.

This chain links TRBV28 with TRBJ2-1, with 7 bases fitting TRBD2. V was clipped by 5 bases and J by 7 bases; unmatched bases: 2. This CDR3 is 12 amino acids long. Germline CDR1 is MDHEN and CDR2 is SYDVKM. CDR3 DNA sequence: TGTGCCAGCAGTATACTAGCGAATGAGCAGTTCTTC. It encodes CASSILANEQFF.

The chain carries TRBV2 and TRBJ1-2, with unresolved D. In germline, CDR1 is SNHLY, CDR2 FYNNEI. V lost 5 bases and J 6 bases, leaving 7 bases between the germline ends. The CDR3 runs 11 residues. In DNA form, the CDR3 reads TGTGCCAGCAGTTCTATAGATGGCTACACCTTC. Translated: CASSSIDGYTF.

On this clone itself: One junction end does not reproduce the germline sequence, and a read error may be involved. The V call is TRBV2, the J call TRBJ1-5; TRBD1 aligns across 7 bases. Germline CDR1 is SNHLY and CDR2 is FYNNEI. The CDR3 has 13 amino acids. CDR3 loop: CACSGQVNQPQHF. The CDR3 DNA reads TGTGCCTGCAGTGGACAGGTCAATCAGCCCCAGCATTTT.

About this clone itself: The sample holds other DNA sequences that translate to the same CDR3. The CDR3 sequence is CASRGQGNEKLFF. CDR3 nucleotide sequence: TGTGCCAGTAGGGGACAGGGAAACGAAAAACTGTTTTTT. The rearrangement uses TRBV6-5 and TRBJ1-4; 9 positions match TRBD1. Trimming at V came to 9 bases and at J to 8 bases, leaving 7 bases not matched to a gene. The CDR3 length is 13 residues. Looked up from germline, CDR1 is MNHEY and CDR2 is SVGAGI.

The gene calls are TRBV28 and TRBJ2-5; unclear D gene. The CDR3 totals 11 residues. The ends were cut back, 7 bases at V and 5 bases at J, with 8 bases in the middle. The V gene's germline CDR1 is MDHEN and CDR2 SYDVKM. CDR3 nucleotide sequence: TGTGCCAGCAAAGGCTGGGAGACCCAGTACTTC. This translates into CASKGWETQYF.

The CDR3 DNA reads TGTGCCAGCTCACCAGACGGGAACTTAGGAAACACCATATATTTT. This encodes CASSPDGNLGNTIYF. The chain links TRBV18 to TRBJ1-3, with D unclear. The CDR3 is 15 residues long. Germline values: CDR1 KGHSH, CDR2 LQKENI. Trimming left V 2 bases short and J 4 bases short, with 12 bases between.

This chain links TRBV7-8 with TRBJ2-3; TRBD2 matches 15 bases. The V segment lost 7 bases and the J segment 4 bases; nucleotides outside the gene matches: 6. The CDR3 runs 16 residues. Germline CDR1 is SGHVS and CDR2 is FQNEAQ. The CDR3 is CASTLGLAGGSDTQYF. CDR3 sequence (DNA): TGTGCCAGCACCCTAGGACTAGCGGGAGGGTCAGATACGCAGTATTTT.

The CDR3 DNA follows: TGTGCCAGTAGTATAAGGTACAGAAGTATAGAACGAGTTTGGGACAATAGCGGTGGCTACACCTTC. This encodes CASSIRYRSIERVWDNSGGYTF. The chain recombines TRBV19 with TRBJ1-2; possibly TRBD1 for D (6 bases). This CDR3 is built from 22 residues. Germline CDR1 LNHDA, CDR2 SQIVND (reference sequence). Trimming stripped 2 bases from V and 7 bases from J, with 38 bases between. Variable domain in full (rest from reference TRBV19 and TRBJ1-2): DGGITQSPKYLFRKEGQNVTLSCEQNLNHDAMYWYRQDPGQGLRLIYYSQIVNDFQKGDIAEGYSVSREKKESFPLTVTSAQKNPTAFYLCASSIRYRSIERVWDNSGGYTFGSGTRLTVV.

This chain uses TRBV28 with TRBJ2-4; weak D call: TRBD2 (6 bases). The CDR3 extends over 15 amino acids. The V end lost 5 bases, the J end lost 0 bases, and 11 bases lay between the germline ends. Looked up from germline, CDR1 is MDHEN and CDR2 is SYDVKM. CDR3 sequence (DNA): TGTGCCAGCAGTGCAGAAGCGGGAGCCAAAAACATTCAGTACTTC. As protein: CASSAEAGAKNIQYF.

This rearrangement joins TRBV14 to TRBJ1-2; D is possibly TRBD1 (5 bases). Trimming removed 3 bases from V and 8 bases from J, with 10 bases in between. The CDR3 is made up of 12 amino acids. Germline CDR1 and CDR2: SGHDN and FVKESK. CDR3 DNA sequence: TGTGCCAGCAGCCATTCCCGGGGCGGCTACACCTTC. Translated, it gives CASSHSRGGYTF.

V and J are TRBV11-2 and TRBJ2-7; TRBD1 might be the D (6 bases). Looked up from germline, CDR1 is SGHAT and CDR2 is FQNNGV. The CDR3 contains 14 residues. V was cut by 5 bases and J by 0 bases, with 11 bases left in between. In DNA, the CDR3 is TGTGCCAGCAGCCGGATGGACAGCTCCTACGAGCAGTACTTC. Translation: CASSRMDSSYEQYF.

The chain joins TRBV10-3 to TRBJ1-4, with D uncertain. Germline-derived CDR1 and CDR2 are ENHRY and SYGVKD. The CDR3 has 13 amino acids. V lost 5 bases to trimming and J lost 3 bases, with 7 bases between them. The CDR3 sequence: CAISWQPNEKLFF. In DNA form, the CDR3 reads TGTGCCATCAGTTGGCAGCCTAATGAAAAACTGTTTTTT.

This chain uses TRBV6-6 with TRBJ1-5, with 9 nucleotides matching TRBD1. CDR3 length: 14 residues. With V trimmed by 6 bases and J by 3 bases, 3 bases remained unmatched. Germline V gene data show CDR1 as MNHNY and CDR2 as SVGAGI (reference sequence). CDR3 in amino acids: CASRGQGINQPQHF. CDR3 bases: TGTGCCAGCAGGGGACAGGGAATCAATCAGCCCCAGCATTTT.

CDR3: CASSYRLGGTGELFF. CDR3 in DNA: TGTGCCAGCAGCTATAGACTAGGGGGCACCGGGGAGCTGTTTTTT. The chain has TRBV5-6 and TRBJ2-2; D may match TRBD1 or TRBD2 (6 bases each). The germline CDR1 and CDR2 sequences are SGHDT and YYEEEE. V lost 3 bases and J lost 4, with 13 bases in between. CDR3 size: 15 residues.

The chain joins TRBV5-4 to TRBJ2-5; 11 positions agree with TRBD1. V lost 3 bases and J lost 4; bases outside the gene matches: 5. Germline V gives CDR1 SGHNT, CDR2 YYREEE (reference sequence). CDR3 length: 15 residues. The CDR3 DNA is TGTGCCAGCAGCTATGGGACAGGGGGTAGAGAGACCCAGTACTTC. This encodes CASSYGTGGRETQYF.

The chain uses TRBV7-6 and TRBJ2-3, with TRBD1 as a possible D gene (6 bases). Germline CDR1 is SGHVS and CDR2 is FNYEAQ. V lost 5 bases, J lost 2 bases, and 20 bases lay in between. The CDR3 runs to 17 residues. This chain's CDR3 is CASSPWPRDTHTDTQYF. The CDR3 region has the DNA TGTGCCAGCAGCCCCTGGCCCCGGGACACACACACAGATACGCAGTATTTT.

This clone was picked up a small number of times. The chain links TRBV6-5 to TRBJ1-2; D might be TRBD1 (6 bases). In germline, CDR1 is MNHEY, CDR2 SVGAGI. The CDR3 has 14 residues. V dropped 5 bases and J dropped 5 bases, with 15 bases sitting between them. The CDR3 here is CASSARGGGYGYTF. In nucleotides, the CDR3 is TGTGCCAGCAGTGCCCGAGGGGGAGGTTATGGCTACACCTTC.

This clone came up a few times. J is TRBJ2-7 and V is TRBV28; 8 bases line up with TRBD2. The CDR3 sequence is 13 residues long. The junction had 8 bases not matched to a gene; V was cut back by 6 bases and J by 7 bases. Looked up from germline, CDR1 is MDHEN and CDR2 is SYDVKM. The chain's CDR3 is CASSPPGGREQYF. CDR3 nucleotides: TGTGCCAGCAGCCCCCCGGGGGGGAGGGAGCAGTACTTC.

CDR3 DNA sequence: TGTGCCAGTAGTAAATCAGGGGGCTACGAGCAGTACTTC. Translating gives CASSKSGGYEQYF. This chain uses TRBV19 with TRBJ2-7; TRBD1 matches at 7 bases. V shed 4 bases and J 3 bases; nucleotides not matched to a gene: 3. There are 13 residues in the CDR3. Germline lookup yields CDR1 LNHDA and CDR2 SQIVND (reference sequence).

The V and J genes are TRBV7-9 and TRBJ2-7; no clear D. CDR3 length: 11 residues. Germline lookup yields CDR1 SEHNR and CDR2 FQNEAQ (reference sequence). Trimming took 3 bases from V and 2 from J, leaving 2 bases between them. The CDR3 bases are TGTGCCAGCAGCTTCACCTACGAGCAGTACTTC. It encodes CASSFTYEQYF.

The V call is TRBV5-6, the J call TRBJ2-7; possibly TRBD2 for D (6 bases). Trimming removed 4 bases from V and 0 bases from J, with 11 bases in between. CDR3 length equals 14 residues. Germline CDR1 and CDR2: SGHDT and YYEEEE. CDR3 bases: TGTGCCAGCAGCCCTGCGGGGAACTCCTACGAGCAGTACTTC. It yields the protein CASSPAGNSYEQYF.

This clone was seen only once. CDR3 sequence reads: CASRGAGVTYEQYF. CDR3 DNA: TGCGCCAGCAGAGGAGCGGGAGTCACCTACGAGCAGTACTTC. The J gene is TRBJ2-7, the V gene TRBV5-1; 8 bases are shared with TRBD2. CDR3 length equals 14 residues. Trimming removed 5 bases from V and 2 bases from J; junction bases left unmatched: 6. From germline, CDR1 is SGHRS and CDR2 YFSETQ.

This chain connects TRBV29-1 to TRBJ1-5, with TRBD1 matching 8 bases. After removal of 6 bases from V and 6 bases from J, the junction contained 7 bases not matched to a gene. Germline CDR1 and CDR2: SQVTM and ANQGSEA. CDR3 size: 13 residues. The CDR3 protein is CSVSQGEGQPQHF. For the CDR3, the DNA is TGCAGCGTATCACAGGGGGAGGGTCAGCCCCAGCATTTT.